The next 18 T cell receptor beta chains were all read from a single sample in a study of regulatory T cells in long-lasting Graves disease. Specified time point: persistent/refractory GD, antithyroid drugs over 5 years with positive TRAb. The authors made the TCR library using RNA they extracted from PBMCs. Arm-PCR of CDR3 regions and iRepertoire HTBI primers were the basis on which TCR beta libraries were built. MiXCR was run by TCRdb on the multiplex PCR reads, yielding one entry per CDR3 protein. The data hold 600,000 to 850,000 distinct CDR3 sequences, with around 30% observed a single time. This material consisted of peripheral blood mononuclear cells (PBMCs), taken when the disease was refractory, from a patient treated with antithyroid drugs. These receptors were collected from a female donor with Graves disease.

About this clonotype itself: No conserved phenylalanine or tryptophan ends this CDR3, so it is likely a read error. The chain couples TRBV12-3 or TRBV12-4 to TRBJ2-5; a possible D gene is TRBD1 (5 bases). The CDR3 is made up of 13 amino acids. V was cut by 3 bases and J by 3 bases, with 8 bases left in between. CDR3 DNA: TGTGCCAGCAGTTTTGCAGGGAAAGAGACCCAGTACCTC. Translated, it gives CASSFAGKETQYL.

This clonotype was observed a handful of times. This sequence joins TRBV10-3 and TRBJ1-1; 10 positions match TRBD1. The germline gives CDR1 ENHRY, CDR2 SYGVKD. The CDR3 consists of 15 residues. V lost 2 bases, J lost 5 bases, and 5 bases stayed unmatched. In DNA form, the CDR3 reads TGTGCCATCAGTGAGAGGGACAGGGGAAGAACTGAAGCTTTCTTT. Protein product: CAISERDRGRTEAFF.

This clonotype was picked up many times. The V call is TRBV7-2, the J call TRBJ1-1; D might be TRBD1 (5 bases). Looked up from germline, CDR1 is SGHTA and CDR2 is FQGNSA. This CDR3 is 12 amino acids long. Between the trimmed V and J ends, which lost 1 base and 8 bases, there was a span of 8 bases. The DNA of the CDR3 is TGTGCCAGCAGCTTAGATCGGGGGGAAGCTTTCTTT. Protein product: CASSLDRGEAFF.

This clonotype was recorded at least ten times. The CDR3 protein is CASSLSEGTEAFF. The CDR3 DNA follows: TGTGCCAGCAGCTTATCAGAGGGCACTGAAGCTTTCTTT. V is TRBV11-3 and J is TRBJ1-1; D is unclear. This CDR3 spans 13 amino acids. The ends were cut back, 2 bases at V and 4 bases at J, with 8 bases in the middle. The germline V gene has CDR1 SGHNT and CDR2 YENEEA.

This chain connects TRBV4-1 to TRBJ1-1; 7 nucleotides agree with TRBD1. The length of the CDR3 is 15 residues. V lost 3 bases, J lost 1 base, and 5 bases stayed unmatched. CDR1 and CDR2 (germline): MGHRA, YSYEKL. The CDR3 reads CASSHQQGRNTEAFF. In DNA form, the CDR3 reads TGCGCCAGCAGCCATCAACAGGGGAGGAACACTGAAGCTTTCTTT.

In this sample, this clonotype turned up a few times. The chain couples TRBV7-3 to TRBJ1-5; 7 bases fit TRBD1. Looked up from germline, CDR1 is SGHTA and CDR2 is FQGTGA. The CDR3 loop spans 15 amino acids. Trimming cost V 5 bases and J 5 bases; bases outside gene matches: 9. CDR3 sequence: CASSAGQRADQPQHF. The DNA of the CDR3 is TGTGCCAGCAGCGCGGGACAGAGAGCGGATCAGCCCCAGCATTTT. The complete variable domain, with remaining parts taken from reference TRBV7-3 and TRBJ1-5, reads GAGVSQTPSNKVTEKGKYVELRCDPISGHTALYWYRQSLGQGPEFLIYFQGTGAADDSGLPNDRFFAVRPEGSVSTLKIQRTERGDSAVYLCASSAGQRADQPQHFGDGTRLSIL.

This clonotype was counted many times. The CDR3 here is CASSEAHASGMGQETQYF. CDR3 nucleotide sequence: TGTGCCAGCAGTGAAGCGCACGCTAGCGGAATGGGCCAAGAGACCCAGTACTTC. J is TRBJ2-5 and V is TRBV6-1; 7 positions agree with TRBD2. Germline V gives CDR1 MNHNS, CDR2 SASEGT. V lost 0 bases and J lost 1; bases outside the gene matches: 11. The CDR3 runs 18 residues.

V and J are TRBV12-3 or TRBV12-4 and TRBJ1-5; D not resolved. Trimming shortened V by 5 bases and J by 2 bases, and 16 bases separated the two germline ends. CDR3 length equals 16 residues. The CDR3 region has the DNA TGTGCCAGCAGTCCGCACCTCGCATCCGGCAATCAGCCCCAGCATTTT. Translating gives CASSPHLASGNQPQHF.

The V call is TRBV2, the J call TRBJ1-1, with TRBD1 matching 10 bases. J gave up 5 bases and V 9 bases, and 9 bases lay outside the gene matches. Germline CDR1 SNHLY, CDR2 FYNNEI. The CDR3 is made up of 14 amino acids. CDR3 in DNA: TGTGCCAGGCATTCCGGACAGGGGGGGACTGAAGCTTTCTTT. Translating it yields CARHSGQGGTEAFF. Using reference TRBV2 and TRBJ1-1 for the parts outside the CDR3, the full variable domain is EPEVTQTPSHQVTQMGQEVILRCVPISNHLYFYWYRQILGQKVEFLVSFYNNEISEKSEIFDDQFSVERPDGSNFTLKIRSTKLEDSAMYFCARHSGQGGTEAFFGQGTRLTVV.

Comments on this clonotype: Germline is not matched at one junction end, which may reflect a read error. The chain employs TRBV7-2 and TRBJ2-7, with D maybe TRBD2 (5 bases). This CDR3 is 17 amino acids long. The germline V gene encodes CDR1 SGHTA and CDR2 FQGNSA. The CDR3 DNA is TGTGCCAGCAGCTTAGCGGCTAGCTTTAGGAGCCCCTATGAGCAGTACTTC. Translating it yields CASSLAASFRSPYEQYF.

There are a few counts of this clonotype. This rearrangement joins TRBV29-1 to TRBJ1-2, with D unclear. Germline CDR1 SQVTM, CDR2 ANQGSEA. Deletions cut 0 bases from V and 1 base from J, with 6 bases between. The CDR3 has 13 residues. As DNA, the CDR3 is TGCAGCGTTGAAGACGGGGATAACTATGGCTACACCTTC. Protein: CSVEDGDNYGYTF.

The rearrangement joins TRBV20-1 to TRBJ2-4, with 8 bases matching TRBD2. CDR3 size: 16 residues. Per germline, CDR1 DFQATT and CDR2 SNEGSKA (reference sequence). Trimming removed 0 bases from V and 1 base from J; junction bases left unmatched: 5. The CDR3 sequence: CSARDVGRGAKNIQYF. CDR3 DNA: TGCAGTGCTAGAGATGTCGGGAGGGGGGCCAAAAACATTCAGTACTTC.

This clonotype was seen many times. The chain joins TRBV3-1 to TRBJ1-6; 7 bases agree with TRBD1. Germline-derived CDR1 and CDR2 are LGHDT and YNNKEL (reference sequence). J gave up 7 bases and V 0 bases, and 9 bases lay outside the gene matches. The length of the CDR3 is 17 residues. The DNA of the CDR3 is TGTGCCAGCAGCCAAGATTTCTGGGACAGTGGCAATTCACCCCTCCACTTT. It yields the protein CASSQDFWDSGNSPLHF.

This clonotype was seen at least ten times. The V call is TRBV28, the J call TRBJ1-2; D is unclear. Trimming pared 6 bases from V and 5 bases from J, leaving 10 bases between. The CDR3 is 12 amino acids. The germline gives CDR1 MDHEN, CDR2 SYDVKM. This CDR3 is CASRTGPYGYTF. The CDR3 DNA reads as TGTGCCAGCAGGACTGGTCCTTATGGCTACACCTTC.

This rearrangement joins TRBV2 to TRBJ2-1; 9 nucleotides agree with TRBD1. V dropped 7 bases and J dropped 2; count of bases not matched to a gene: 3. The V gene's germline CDR1 is SNHLY and CDR2 FYNNEI. The CDR3 length is 14 residues. The CDR3 is CASKRDRAYNEQFF. CDR3 coding DNA: TGTGCCAGCAAGCGGGACAGGGCCTACAATGAGCAGTTCTTC.

This sequence joins TRBV10-3 and TRBJ1-3; TRBD1 aligns across 8 bases. The CDR3 consists of 12 residues. Per germline, CDR1 ENHRY and CDR2 SYGVKD. The V segment lost 10 bases and the J segment 4 bases; nucleotides outside the gene matches: 3. The CDR3 here is CATRTGGNTIYF. As DNA, the CDR3 is TGTGCCACTCGGACAGGGGGAAACACCATATATTTT.

Regarding this clonotype: The conserved phenylalanine or tryptophan normally closing the CDR3 is absent here, so this likely arose from a read error. The chain combines TRBV12-5 with TRBJ1-1, with 8 bases fitting TRBD1. Germline lookup yields CDR1 LGHNT and CDR2 FRNRAP. V gave up 6 bases and J gave up 4 bases; unmatched junction bases: 10. This CDR3 has 15 residues. CDR3: CASGPDNTGGTEAFL. The DNA of the CDR3 is TGTGCTAGTGGGCCCGATAATACAGGGGGCACTGAAGCTTTCCTT.

In DNA form, the CDR3 reads TGTGCCATCAGTGAGAGCCCCCGAACGGGAGGAAACACCATATATTTT. It encodes CAISESPRTGGNTIYF. The V gene is TRBV10-3, the J gene TRBJ1-3; D gene uncertain. The germline V and J ends were trimmed by 2 bases and 4 bases, with 15 bases remaining between them. The CDR3 has 16 residues. Germline CDR1 and CDR2: ENHRY and SYGVKD.